Only one count was recorded for the clone carrying this TCR beta chain. The antigen is not known. The CDR3 totals 13 residues. Germline V CDR1 and CDR2: LNHNV, YYDKDF (reference sequence). Germline trimming cut 0 bases from V and 6 bases from J; bases unmatched to any gene: 2. The primer mix had 60 Vbeta and 13 Jbeta primers. Measured with immunoSEQ multiplex PCR; TCRdb has only the in-frame clones, and not every one. Here the sample spans about 160,000 clones, 75% to 90% being singletons. The data originate from a study of cytomegalovirus exposure and HLA in healthy donors. Points from the study as a whole: The study labeled 164 TCR beta chains cytomegalovirus-associated. A later analysis found common viral pathogens apparently linked to several of the most significant clusters.

This chain joins TRBV15 and TRBJ2-7, with 7 bases fitting TRBD1. The specimen sequenced was PBMCs. This TCR came from a man aged 25 to 40 in good health and CMV-seronegative. CDR3 sequence: CATSRDGDSEQYF. CDR3 sequence (DNA): TGTGCCACCAGCAGAGATGGGGACAGCGAGCAGTACTTC.